The next 12 T cell receptor beta chains were all read from a single sample in a study of cytotoxic CD8 clonotypes in ibrutinib-treated CLL. Libraries were prepared by immunoSEQ multiplex PCR; TCRdb keeps only in-frame clonotypes and omits some of them. The sample consists of 300,000 to 400,000 clones, roughly two thirds of them appearing once. Here the sequenced sample was PBMCs, taken after 36 months of ibrutinib treatment. All receptors derive from a human donor with chronic lymphocytic leukemia.

As DNA, the CDR3 is TGTGCCAGCAGCTTGGCACAGTTCTACAATGAGCAGTTCTTC. As protein: CASSLAQFYNEQFF. The genes are TRBV5-5 and TRBJ2-1, with D unclear. The length of the CDR3 is 14 residues. The germline V and J ends were trimmed by 0 bases and 3 bases, with 7 bases remaining between them. CDR1 is SGHKS, CDR2 YYEKEE, per germline (reference sequence).

The CDR3 protein is CASSLLLAGATGELFF. CDR3 DNA sequence: TGCGCCAGCAGCTTGCTGCTAGCGGGAGCAACAGGGGAGCTGTTTTTT. This chain joins TRBV5-1 and TRBJ2-2; 10 bases agree with TRBD2. The CDR3 consists of 16 residues. V shed 1 base and J 8 bases; nucleotides not matched to a gene: 8. Per germline, CDR1 SGHRS and CDR2 YFSETQ.

This sequence joins TRBV5-6 and TRBJ1-1, with TRBD1 matching 7 bases. V shed 3 bases, J shed 0 bases, and the junction held 2 bases outside the gene matches. Per germline, CDR1 SGHDT and CDR2 YYEEEE. The CDR3 spans 14 residues. The CDR3 loop is CASSYRGMNTEAFF. For the CDR3, the DNA is TGTGCCAGCAGCTACAGGGGCATGAACACTGAAGCTTTCTTT.

The chain recombines TRBV15 with TRBJ1-5; TRBD1 might be the D (6 bases). The V and J ends lost 4 bases and 0 bases respectively, with 13 bases between them. This CDR3 spans 16 amino acids. In germline, CDR1 is LNHNV, CDR2 YYDKDF (reference sequence). The CDR3: CATSTGQMYSNQPQHF. The CDR3 bases are TGTGCCACCAGCACGGGACAAATGTATAGCAATCAGCCCCAGCATTTT. The whole variable domain, remainder taken from reference TRBV15 and TRBJ1-5, is DAMVIQNPRYQVTQFGKPVTLSCSQTLNHNVMYWYQQKSSQAPKLLFHYYDKDFNNEADTPDNFQSRRPNTSFCFLDIRSPGLGDTAMYLCATSTGQMYSNQPQHFGDGTRLSIL.

The chain recombines TRBV2 with TRBJ1-5; 9 bases are a match to TRBD1. There are 14 residues in the CDR3. Germline V CDR1 and CDR2: SNHLY, FYNNEI. V gave up 6 bases and J gave up 6 bases; unmatched junction bases: 6. The CDR3 region is CASSRDRAFQPQHF. CDR3 in DNA: TGTGCCAGCAGCCGGGACAGGGCTTTTCAGCCCCAGCATTTT.

The gene calls are TRBV15 and TRBJ2-3; 8 nucleotides line up with TRBD1. Germline values: CDR1 LNHNV, CDR2 YYDKDF (reference sequence). This CDR3 region has 18 residues. With 1 base clipped from V and 2 bases from J, the junction kept 11 bases outside the gene matches. The CDR3 nucleotides read TGTGCCACCAGCAGAGGCCCCGGGTGGGACAGGCACACAGATACGCAGTATTTT. Encoded protein: CATSRGPGWDRHTDTQYF. Complete variable domain (other parts from reference TRBV15 and TRBJ2-3): DAMVIQNPRYQVTQFGKPVTLSCSQTLNHNVMYWYQQKSSQAPKLLFHYYDKDFNNEADTPDNFQSRRPNTSFCFLDIRSPGLGDTAMYLCATSRGPGWDRHTDTQYFGPGTRLTVL.

This clone was counted between two and nine times. The CDR3 sequence: CASRDLGALNTEAFF. Here the CDR3 DNA reads TGTGCCAGCAGGGACCTAGGGGCCTTGAACACTGAAGCTTTCTTT. The chain recombines TRBV2 with TRBJ1-1, with D possibly being TRBD1 (5 bases). The germline V gene encodes CDR1 SNHLY and CDR2 FYNNEI. V was pared by 6 bases and J by 0 bases, with 14 bases between. The CDR3 has 15 residues.

The chain has TRBV4-1 and TRBJ1-1; no reliable D call. CDR3 length: 15 residues. Trimming removed 2 bases at V and 4 bases at J, with 14 bases between. Germline CDR1 reads MGHRA; CDR2 reads YSYEKL. CDR3 region: CASSQKTALGTEAFF. The CDR3 bases are TGCGCCAGCAGCCAAAAAACGGCGTTGGGCACTGAAGCTTTCTTT.

The V gene is TRBV4-1, the J gene TRBJ1-3, with TRBD1 matching over 7 bases. The ends lost 0 bases at V and 4 bases at J; junction bases unmatched: 3. Looked up from germline, CDR1 is MGHRA and CDR2 is YSYEKL. The CDR3 is made up of 15 amino acids. CDR3 bases: TGCGCCAGCAGCCAAGATTCGGGACAGGGAAACACCATATATTTT. This encodes CASSQDSGQGNTIYF.

The chain has TRBV2 and TRBJ2-7; 10 bases are a match to TRBD1. V dropped 7 bases and J dropped 6; count of bases not matched to a gene: 6. The CDR3 loop spans 13 amino acids. Per germline, CDR1 SNHLY and CDR2 FYNNEI. CDR3 bases: TGTGCCAGCATAGACAGGGGGCGTGTCGAGCAGTACTTC. Its protein product is CASIDRGRVEQYF.

CDR3 bases: TGTGCCAGTAGTTCGGGACCTGAGCAGTTCTTC. Protein: CASSSGPEQFF. The J gene is TRBJ2-1, the V gene TRBV19; D may be TRBD1 or TRBD2 (5 bases each). V lost 5 bases, J lost 9 bases, and 8 bases lay in between. The CDR3 spans 11 residues. Germline lookup yields CDR1 LNHDA and CDR2 SQIVND (reference sequence).

This clone occurred a few times. CDR3 region: CASSEGLAASDTQYF. CDR3 in DNA: TGTGCCAGCAGTGAGGGACTAGCGGCCTCAGATACGCAGTATTTT. The V gene is TRBV2, the J gene TRBJ2-3, with TRBD2 matching over 11 bases. Germline-derived CDR1 and CDR2 are SNHLY and FYNNEI. V gave up 3 bases and J gave up 4 bases; unmatched junction bases: 3. There are 15 residues in the CDR3.